The 29 T cell receptor beta chains below were found in one sample sequenced in a study of radiation and T cells in renal cell carcinoma. Produced via immunoSEQ multiplex PCR; TCRdb's table is partial and in-frame only. The data contain 100,000 to 150,000 clones, roughly 91% of them singletons. Regarding time point: blood 2 weeks post-SBRT. Treatment specified: 15 Gy SBRT to primary tumor, nephrectomy 4 weeks later. The sequenced sample was blood, obtained from a patient whose treatment included radiotherapy and nephrectomy. The receptor set was obtained from a woman in her seventies with renal cell carcinoma.

The count of this clone is one. The V gene is TRBV9, the J gene TRBJ2-3, with D hard to call. The length of the CDR3 is 13 residues. Germline V CDR1 and CDR2: SGDLS, YYNGEE. V was trimmed by 3 bases and J by 1 base, leaving 6 bases between them. CDR3 in DNA: TGTGCCAGCAGCGCCCTACGCACAGATACGCAGTATTTT. It yields the protein CASSALRTDTQYF.

The V and J genes are TRBV5-1 and TRBJ2-7, with D tentatively TRBD1 (5 bases). This CDR3 is built from 15 residues. Trimming shortened V by 0 bases and J by 0 bases, and 10 bases separated the two germline ends. Germline V gives CDR1 SGHRS, CDR2 YFSETQ. CDR3 nucleotide sequence: TGCGCCAGCAGCTTGGAGTGGGGCACCTCCTACGAGCAGTACTTC. Amino acid sequence: CASSLEWGTSYEQYF. Combining the CDR3 with reference TRBV5-1 and TRBJ2-7 gives the whole variable domain KAGVTQTPRYLIKTRGQQVTLSCSPISGHRSVSWYQQTPGQGLQFLFEYFSETQRNKGNFPGRFSGRQFSNSRSEMNVSTLELGDSALYLCASSLEWGTSYEQYFGPGTRLTVT.

The chain has TRBV2 and TRBJ1-1, with 10 bases lining up with TRBD1. Germline lookup yields CDR1 SNHLY and CDR2 FYNNEI. The length of the CDR3 is 12 residues. V trimming: 6 bases; J trimming: 5 bases; junction bases outside the gene matches: 0. As DNA, the CDR3 is TGTGCCAGCAGGGACAGGGGGACTGAAGCTTTCTTT. It encodes CASRDRGTEAFF.

With respect to this clone: In the same sample, other DNA sequences code for this CDR3. The chain carries TRBV6-6 and TRBJ2-3, with a weak D call TRBD2 (5 bases). The CDR3 consists of 13 residues. In germline, CDR1 is MNHNY, CDR2 SVGAGI (reference sequence). Trimming left V 7 bases short and J 0 bases short, with 8 bases between. In DNA form, the CDR3 reads TGTGCCAGCACCCGGGGTAGCACAGATACGCAGTATTTT. Translating it yields CASTRGSTDTQYF.

The J gene is TRBJ2-1, the V gene TRBV9; 9 nucleotides line up with TRBD2. With 1 base clipped from V and 4 bases from J, the junction kept 3 bases outside the gene matches. Germline V gene data show CDR1 as SGDLS and CDR2 as YYNGEE. The CDR3 length is 15 residues. CDR3 sequence reads: CASSVKSGGYNEQFF. The CDR3, as DNA: TGTGCCAGCAGCGTAAAGAGCGGGGGGTACAATGAGCAGTTCTTC.

In DNA, the CDR3 is TGTGCCAGCAGCCTAGGGGGGGCCAATGAGCAGTTCTTC. The encoded protein is CASSLGGANEQFF. The chain links TRBV7-2 to TRBJ2-1, with D maybe TRBD2 (7 bases). Trimming cost V 5 bases and J 6 bases, with 11 bases left between them. Germline V gives CDR1 SGHTA, CDR2 FQGNSA. CDR3 length equals 13 residues.

A few counts support this clone. The V gene is TRBV11-2, the J gene TRBJ1-5; no clear D gene. This CDR3 spans 15 amino acids. Between the trimmed V and J ends, which lost 5 bases and 1 base, there was a span of 12 bases. CDR1 is SGHAT, CDR2 FQNNGV, per germline. The CDR3 DNA reads TGTGCCAGCAGCGCGGGGTTGAAAAGCAATCAGCCCCAGCATTTT. The encoded protein is CASSAGLKSNQPQHF.

This chain links TRBV4-3 with TRBJ2-1, with D maybe TRBD1 (5 bases). Germline CDR1 is LGHNA and CDR2 is YSLEER. V lost 0 bases and J 3 bases, leaving 9 bases between the germline ends. The CDR3 extends over 15 amino acids. For the CDR3, the DNA is TGCGCCAGCAGCCAAGACCCAGGGTACTACAATGAGCAGTTCTTC. Its translation: CASSQDPGYYNEQFF.

The V call is TRBV29-1, the J call TRBJ2-3; no firm D call. CDR3 length: 11 residues. The germline CDR1 and CDR2 sequences are SQVTM and ANQGSEA. Trimming took 6 bases from V and 6 from J, leaving 10 bases between them. In DNA form, the CDR3 reads TGCAGCGTCGCCCAGCTGGATACGCAGTATTTT. Encoded protein: CSVAQLDTQYF.

In DNA form, the CDR3 reads TGCGCCAGCAGCTGGGACAGCTATGGCTACACCTTC. It codes for CASSWDSYGYTF. This chain links TRBV5-1 with TRBJ1-2; 7 bases map to TRBD1. CDR1 is SGHRS, CDR2 YFSETQ, per germline. This CDR3 region has 12 residues. The ends lost 3 bases at V and 4 bases at J; junction bases unmatched: 0.

The gene calls are TRBV10-3 and TRBJ2-2, with TRBD1 matching 8 bases. CDR3 size: 14 residues. CDR1 ENHRY and CDR2 SYGVKD come from the germline V gene. The V segment lost 10 bases and the J segment 0 bases; nucleotides outside the gene matches: 4. The CDR3 is CATRTGSNTGELFF. CDR3 sequence (DNA): TGTGCCACCAGGACAGGGTCGAACACCGGGGAGCTGTTTTTT.

J is TRBJ1-1 and V is TRBV4-3; TRBD1 agrees at 11 bases. CDR3 size: 15 residues. V shed 4 bases and J 7 bases; nucleotides not matched to a gene: 8. The germline CDR1 and CDR2 sequences are LGHNA and YSLEER. In DNA, the CDR3 is TGCGCCAGCAGCCCCCGGACAGGGGGCAGGAGTGAAGCTTTCTTT. Translation: CASSPRTGGRSEAFF.

The chain links TRBV2 to TRBJ2-1; 9 positions match TRBD1. Trimming took 4 bases from V and 10 from J; bases not matched to a gene: 5. The V gene's germline CDR1 is SNHLY and CDR2 FYNNEI. The CDR3 totals 13 residues. CDR3 protein: CASSGDRAREQFF. The CDR3 bases are TGTGCCAGCAGTGGGGACAGGGCTCGGGAGCAGTTCTTC.

This chain joins TRBV7-2 and TRBJ2-1; no reliable D call. With 1 base removed from V and 1 base from J, the gap between germline ends came to 8 bases. Germline V gives CDR1 SGHTA, CDR2 FQGNSA. The length of the CDR3 is 15 residues. CDR3 amino acids: CASSLEGNSYNEQFF. The CDR3 coding sequence is TGTGCCAGCAGCTTAGAAGGGAATTCCTACAATGAGCAGTTCTTC.

The CDR3 spells CASSSGTMNTEAFF. The CDR3 nucleotides are TGTGCCAGTAGTTCCGGGACAATGAACACTGAAGCTTTCTTT. V gene TRBV19 combines with J gene TRBJ1-1, with D possibly TRBD1 on 6 matching bases. The germline V gene encodes CDR1 LNHDA and CDR2 SQIVND (reference sequence). This CDR3 has 14 amino acids. V was clipped by 5 bases and J by 0 bases, with 10 bases between them.

The chain recombines TRBV30 with TRBJ1-5; perhaps TRBD1 as D (5 bases). The V and J ends lost 0 bases and 9 bases respectively, with 9 bases between them. The germline gives CDR1 GTSNPN, CDR2 SVGIG (reference sequence). There are 12 residues in the CDR3. The CDR3 protein is CAWSVQERPQHF. The CDR3 coding sequence is TGTGCCTGGAGTGTACAGGAGAGGCCCCAGCATTTT.

J is TRBJ1-2 and V is TRBV10-3, with 7 bases matching TRBD1. CDR3 length: 14 residues. Per the germline V gene, CDR1 is ENHRY and CDR2 is SYGVKD. V trimming: 10 bases; J trimming: 1 base; junction bases outside the gene matches: 9. The CDR3 region has the DNA TGTGCCACACAAGACCAGGGGGATAACTATGGCTACACCTTC. It yields the protein CATQDQGDNYGYTF.

The rearrangement joins TRBV10-3 to TRBJ2-1; 7 nucleotides agree with TRBD2. CDR1 is ENHRY and CDR2 is SYGVKD in the germline V gene. The ends lost 6 bases at V and 7 bases at J; junction bases unmatched: 6. The CDR3 spans 13 residues. Written as DNA, the CDR3 is TGTGCCATCAGATGGACTAGAGTAAATGAGCAGTTCTTC. This gives the protein CAIRWTRVNEQFF.

The chain uses TRBV5-1 and TRBJ2-7; the D is unclear. The CDR3 consists of 15 residues. V was cut by 4 bases and J by 0 bases, with 14 bases left in between. In germline, CDR1 is SGHRS, CDR2 YFSETQ. The CDR3: CASSPEPGSSYEQYF. In nucleotides, the CDR3 is TGCGCCAGCAGCCCAGAACCGGGCAGCTCCTACGAGCAGTACTTC.

V gene TRBV6-1 combines with J gene TRBJ1-5; tentative D call: TRBD1 (5 bases). Trimming took 4 bases from V and 1 from J, leaving 17 bases between them. The CDR3 is 17 amino acids. Germline V lookup: CDR1 MNHNS, CDR2 SASEGT. CDR3 sequence (DNA): TGTGCCAGCAGTGCTTATGCGGGGGATCGGAGCAATCAGCCCCAGCATTTT. Its protein is CASSAYAGDRSNQPQHF.

This chain uses TRBV4-3 with TRBJ2-3; D unresolved. This CDR3 has 11 residues. With 7 bases removed from V and 6 bases from J, the gap between germline ends came to 8 bases. The germline V gene has CDR1 LGHNA and CDR2 YSLEER. CDR3 residues: CASTLVDTQYF. The CDR3 region has the DNA TGCGCCAGCACCCTAGTCGATACGCAGTATTTT.

The chain has TRBV7-9 and TRBJ1-1; D remains ambiguous. V lost 5 bases to trimming and J lost 5 bases, with 12 bases between them. This CDR3 contains 13 residues. Looked up from germline, CDR1 is SEHNR and CDR2 is FQNEAQ (reference sequence). CDR3 region: CASSPARSTEAFF. CDR3 nucleotides: TGTGCCAGCAGCCCCGCGCGTTCGACTGAAGCTTTCTTT.

This chain connects TRBV11-3 to TRBJ2-6; TRBD1 might be the D (6 bases). Germline V gene lookup returns CDR1 SGHNT and CDR2 YENEEA. The CDR3 is 17 residues long. Trimming took 1 base from V and 0 from J, leaving 10 bases between them. The CDR3 loop is CASSLGTVSSGANVLTF. The DNA for the CDR3 is TGTGCCAGCAGCTTAGGGACAGTTAGCTCTGGGGCCAACGTCCTGACTTTC.

The chain uses TRBV6-6 and TRBJ1-1; D remains ambiguous. The CDR3 totals 14 residues. With 2 bases removed from V and 7 bases from J, the gap between germline ends came to 14 bases. The V gene's germline CDR1 is MNHNY and CDR2 SVGAGI (reference sequence). The CDR3 spells CASSYITGLSEAFF. The CDR3 DNA is TGTGCCAGCAGTTACATAACCGGACTCAGTGAAGCTTTCTTT.

The V gene is TRBV6-1, the J gene TRBJ2-1; tentatively, D is TRBD1 (6 bases). The CDR3 spans 14 residues. In germline, CDR1 is MNHNS, CDR2 SASEGT. Trimming pared 2 bases from V and 14 bases from J, leaving 19 bases between. CDR3 region: CASSESGTPGAEFF. The DNA of the CDR3 is TGTGCCAGCAGTGAATCCGGGACACCGGGTGCGGAGTTCTTC.

The genes are TRBV29-1 and TRBJ2-2; the D is unclear. The CDR3 spans 11 residues. Germline CDR1 reads SQVTM; CDR2 reads ANQGSEA. Trimming cost V 6 bases and J 2 bases, with 4 bases left between them. CDR3: CSVYNTGELFF. The CDR3 coding sequence is TGCAGCGTCTATAACACCGGGGAGCTGTTTTTT.

This chain joins TRBV9 and TRBJ2-7, with D unclear. The CDR3 is 15 amino acids. V was pared by 0 bases and J by 6 bases, with 16 bases between. Germline CDR1 reads SGDLS; CDR2 reads YYNGEE. Here the CDR3 DNA reads TGTGCCAGCAGCGTAGGCGGCGGCTTAGGCCTCGAGCAGTACTTC. Its translation is CASSVGGGLGLEQYF. Together with reference TRBV9 and TRBJ2-7, the CDR3 gives the full variable domain: DSGVTQTPKHLITATGQRVTLRCSPRSGDLSVYWYQQSLDQGLQFLIQYYNGEERAKGNILERFSAQQFPDLHSELNLSSLELGDSALYFCASSVGGGLGLEQYFGPGTRLTVT.

This clone was detected only a few times. V is TRBV9 and J is TRBJ1-4; possible D gene TRBD1, 6 bases. The V gene's germline CDR1 is SGDLS and CDR2 YYNGEE. The CDR3 spans 14 residues. Trimming stripped 4 bases from V and 8 bases from J, with 15 bases between. This chain's CDR3 is CASSRTGSYEKLFF. CDR3 DNA: TGTGCCAGCAGCAGAACAGGGTCTTACGAAAAACTGTTTTTT.

V and J are TRBV19 and TRBJ1-6, with 7 bases aligning to TRBD1. The ends lost 6 bases at V and 4 bases at J; junction bases unmatched: 0. Germline CDR1 LNHDA, CDR2 SQIVND (reference sequence). The CDR3 sequence is 13 residues long. CDR3 nucleotides: TGTGCCAGTAGACAGGGGTATAATTCACCCCTCCACTTT. Its protein product is CASRQGYNSPLHF.